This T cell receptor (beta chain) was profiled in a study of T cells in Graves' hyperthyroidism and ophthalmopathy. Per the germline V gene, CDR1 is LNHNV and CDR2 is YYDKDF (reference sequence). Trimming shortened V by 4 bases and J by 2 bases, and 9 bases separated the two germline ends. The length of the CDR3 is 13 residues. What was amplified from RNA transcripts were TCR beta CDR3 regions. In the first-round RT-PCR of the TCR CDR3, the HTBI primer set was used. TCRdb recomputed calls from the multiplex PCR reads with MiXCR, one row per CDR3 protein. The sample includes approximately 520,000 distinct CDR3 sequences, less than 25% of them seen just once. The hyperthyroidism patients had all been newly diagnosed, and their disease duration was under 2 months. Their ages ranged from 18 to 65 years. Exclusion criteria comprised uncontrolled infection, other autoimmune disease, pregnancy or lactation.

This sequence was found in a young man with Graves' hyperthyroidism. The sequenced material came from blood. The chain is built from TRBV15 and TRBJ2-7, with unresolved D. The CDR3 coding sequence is TGTGCCACCAGCATAGGCAGTACCTACGAGCAGTACTTC. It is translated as CATSIGSTYEQYF. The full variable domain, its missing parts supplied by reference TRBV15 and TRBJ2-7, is DAMVIQNPRYQVTQFGKPVTLSCSQTLNHNVMYWYQQKSSQAPKLLFHYYDKDFNNEADTPDNFQSRRPNTSFCFLDIRSPGLGDTAMYLCATSIGSTYEQYFGPGTRLTVT.